This TCR beta chain was sequenced in a study of cytomegalovirus exposure and HLA in healthy donors. Trimming removed 5 bases from V and 5 bases from J; junction bases left unmatched: 15. The length of the CDR3 is 17 residues. Per the germline V gene, CDR1 is MDHEN and CDR2 is SYDVKM. Study conclusions and caveats: A later analysis associated 16,000 or so TCR beta sequences with HLA alleles at a 0.05 false discovery rate. A later analysis found common viral pathogens apparently linked to several of the most significant clusters.

Of note for this clone: Its antigen remains unidentified.

PCR primers comprised 60 Vbeta and 13 Jbeta primers. Original processing notes: In a later analysis, the count reached 80 million or so unique TCR beta chains, with around 11 million shared. Some clones are missing from TCRdb's copy, which holds only in-frame ones; the method was immunoSEQ multiplex PCR. V and J calls and clone size are as listed in that table; D and trimming were resolved from the DNA. The sample lists under 150,000 clones, approximately 80% occurring once. This clonotype originated in a male donor in good health and CMV-seropositive. Material: PBMCs. V is TRBV28 and J is TRBJ1-2; the match to TRBD1 covers 9 bases. CDR3: CASSPPAGTGPLYGYTF. DNA for the CDR3: TGTGCCAGCAGTCCCCCCGCGGGGACAGGGCCGCTGTATGGCTACACCTTC.